This TCR beta chain was captured in a study of shared clonotypes between healthy human individuals. Sequencing was performed with immunoSEQ multiplex PCR; in TCRdb, only in-frame clones are kept and a portion is missing. The table shows some 2 million clones, with 95% occurring only once. V dropped 2 bases and J dropped 2; count of bases not matched to a gene: 7. CDR3 length: 17 residues. The germline CDR1 and CDR2 sequences are ENHRY and SYGVKD. There were no recent acute infections or vaccinations among the donors, who were healthy HIV-negative adults. The TCR originated in a man aged 18-30 years in good health. The specimen was naive CD4+ T cells sorted from blood. Specified subset: CD45RA+ positively selected. The chain couples TRBV10-3 to TRBJ2-3; 10 bases map to TRBD2. CDR3 nucleotide sequence: TGTGCCATCAGTGAGACAGGACTAGCGGCGCTCACAGATACGCAGTATTTT. Its protein is CAISETGLAALTDTQYF.